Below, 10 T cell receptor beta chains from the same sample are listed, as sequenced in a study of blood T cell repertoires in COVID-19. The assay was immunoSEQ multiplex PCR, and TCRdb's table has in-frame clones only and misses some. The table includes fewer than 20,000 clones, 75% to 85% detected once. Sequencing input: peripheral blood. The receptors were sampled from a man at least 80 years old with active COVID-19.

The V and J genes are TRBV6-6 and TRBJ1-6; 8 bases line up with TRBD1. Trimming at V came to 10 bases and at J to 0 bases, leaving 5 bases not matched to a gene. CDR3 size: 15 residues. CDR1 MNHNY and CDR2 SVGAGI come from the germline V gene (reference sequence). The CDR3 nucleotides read TGTGCCACACAGGGGGGTCGCTCCTATAATTCACCCCTCCACTTT. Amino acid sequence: CATQGGRSYNSPLHF.

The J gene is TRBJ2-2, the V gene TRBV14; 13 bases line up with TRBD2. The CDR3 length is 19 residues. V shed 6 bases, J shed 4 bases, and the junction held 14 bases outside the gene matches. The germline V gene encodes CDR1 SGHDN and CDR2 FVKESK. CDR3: CASRLHRLAGGRCTGELFF. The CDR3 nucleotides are TGTGCCAGCAGACTGCACCGACTAGCGGGAGGTCGTTGCACCGGGGAGCTGTTTTTT.

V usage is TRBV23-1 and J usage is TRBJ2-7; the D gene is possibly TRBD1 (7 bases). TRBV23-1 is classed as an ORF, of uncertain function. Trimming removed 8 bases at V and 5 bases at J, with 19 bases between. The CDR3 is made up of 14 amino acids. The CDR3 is CASWRDSCCDEQYF. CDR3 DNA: TGCGCCAGCTGGCGGGACAGCTGCTGTGACGAGCAGTACTTC.

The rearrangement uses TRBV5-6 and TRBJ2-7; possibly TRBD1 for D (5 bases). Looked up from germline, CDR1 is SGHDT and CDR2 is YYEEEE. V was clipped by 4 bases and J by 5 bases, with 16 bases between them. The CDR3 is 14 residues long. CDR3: CASSPVGRVDEQYF. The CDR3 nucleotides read TGTGCCAGCAGCCCCGTAGGCAGGGTGGACGAGCAGTACTTC. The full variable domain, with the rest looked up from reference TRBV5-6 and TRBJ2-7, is DAGVTQSPTHLIKTRGQQVTLRCSPKSGHDTVSWYQQALGQGPQFIFQYYEEEERQRGNFPDRFSGHQFPNYSSELNVNALLLGDSALYLCASSPVGRVDEQYFGPGTRLTVT.

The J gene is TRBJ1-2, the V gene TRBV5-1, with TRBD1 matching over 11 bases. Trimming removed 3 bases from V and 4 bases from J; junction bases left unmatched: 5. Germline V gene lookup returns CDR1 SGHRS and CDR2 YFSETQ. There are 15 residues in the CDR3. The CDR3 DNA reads TGCGCCAGCAGCTCCGGGACAGGGGGTTTCTATGGCTACACCTTC. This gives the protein CASSSGTGGFYGYTF.

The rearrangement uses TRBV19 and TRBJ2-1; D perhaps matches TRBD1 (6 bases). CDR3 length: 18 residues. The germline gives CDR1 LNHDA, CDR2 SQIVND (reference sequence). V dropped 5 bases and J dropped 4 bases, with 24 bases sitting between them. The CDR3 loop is CASSPRDKGRLQYNEQFF. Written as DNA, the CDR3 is TGTGCCAGTAGTCCCAGGGACAAGGGGCGTCTCCAGTACAATGAGCAGTTCTTC.

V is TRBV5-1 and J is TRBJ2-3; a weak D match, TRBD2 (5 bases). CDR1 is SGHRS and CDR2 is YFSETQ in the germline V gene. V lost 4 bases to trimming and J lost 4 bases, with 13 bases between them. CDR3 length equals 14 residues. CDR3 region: CASSPRFSADTQYF. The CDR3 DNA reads TGCGCCAGCAGCCCCCGATTTAGCGCAGATACGCAGTATTTT.

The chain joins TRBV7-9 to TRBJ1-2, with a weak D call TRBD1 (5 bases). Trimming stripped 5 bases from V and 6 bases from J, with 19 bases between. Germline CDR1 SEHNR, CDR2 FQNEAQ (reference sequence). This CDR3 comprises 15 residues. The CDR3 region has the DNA TGTGCCAGCAGCCCAAGTGGGAGGGGTTGGGATGGCTACACCTTC. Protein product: CASSPSGRGWDGYTF.

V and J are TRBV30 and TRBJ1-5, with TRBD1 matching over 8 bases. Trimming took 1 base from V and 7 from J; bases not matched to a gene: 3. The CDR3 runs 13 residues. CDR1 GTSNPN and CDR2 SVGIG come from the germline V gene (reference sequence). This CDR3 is CAWSGTGTQPQHF. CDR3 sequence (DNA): TGTGCCTGGAGTGGGACAGGGACCCAGCCCCAGCATTTT.

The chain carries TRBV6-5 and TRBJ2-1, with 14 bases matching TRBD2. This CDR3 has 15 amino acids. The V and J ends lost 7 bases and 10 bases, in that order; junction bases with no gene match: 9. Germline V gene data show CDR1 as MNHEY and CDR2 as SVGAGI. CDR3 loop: CASTEGLAGVGEQFF. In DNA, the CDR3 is TGTGCCAGCACCGAGGGACTAGCGGGAGTGGGAGAGCAGTTCTTC.